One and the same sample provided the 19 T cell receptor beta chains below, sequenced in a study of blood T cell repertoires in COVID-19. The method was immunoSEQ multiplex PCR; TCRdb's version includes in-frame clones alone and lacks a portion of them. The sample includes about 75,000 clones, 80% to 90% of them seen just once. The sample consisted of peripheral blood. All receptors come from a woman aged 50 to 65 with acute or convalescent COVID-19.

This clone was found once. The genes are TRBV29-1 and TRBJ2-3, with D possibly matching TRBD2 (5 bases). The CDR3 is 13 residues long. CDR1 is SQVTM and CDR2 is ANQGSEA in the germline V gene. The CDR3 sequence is CSVSGVLADTQYF. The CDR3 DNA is TGCAGTGTATCCGGGGTCTTAGCAGATACGCAGTATTTT.

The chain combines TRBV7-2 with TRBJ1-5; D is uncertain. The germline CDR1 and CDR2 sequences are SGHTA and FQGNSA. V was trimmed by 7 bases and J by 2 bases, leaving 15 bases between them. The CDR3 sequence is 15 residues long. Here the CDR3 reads CASTPFAGGNQPQHF. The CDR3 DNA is TGTGCCAGCACCCCCTTTGCGGGCGGCAATCAGCCCCAGCATTTT. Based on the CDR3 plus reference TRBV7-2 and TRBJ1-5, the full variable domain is GAGVSQSPSNKVTEKGKDVELRCDPISGHTALYWYRQSLGQGLEFLIYFQGNSAPDKSGLPSDRFSAERTGGSVSTLTIQRTQQEDSAVYLCASTPFAGGNQPQHFGDGTRLSIL.

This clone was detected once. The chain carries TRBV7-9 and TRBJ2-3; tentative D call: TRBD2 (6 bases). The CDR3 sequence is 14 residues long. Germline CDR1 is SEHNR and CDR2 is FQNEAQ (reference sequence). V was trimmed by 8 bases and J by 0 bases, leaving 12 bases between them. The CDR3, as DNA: TGTGCCAGCCATACCGGGGGTAGCACAGATACGCAGTATTTT. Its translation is CASHTGGSTDTQYF.

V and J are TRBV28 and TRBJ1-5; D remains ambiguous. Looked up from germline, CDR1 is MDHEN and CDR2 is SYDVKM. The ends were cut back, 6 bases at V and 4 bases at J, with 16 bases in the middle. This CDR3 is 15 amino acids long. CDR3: CASSPEGQLNQPQHF. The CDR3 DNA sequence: TGTGCCAGCAGCCCTGAGGGCCAGTTAAATCAGCCCCAGCATTTT.

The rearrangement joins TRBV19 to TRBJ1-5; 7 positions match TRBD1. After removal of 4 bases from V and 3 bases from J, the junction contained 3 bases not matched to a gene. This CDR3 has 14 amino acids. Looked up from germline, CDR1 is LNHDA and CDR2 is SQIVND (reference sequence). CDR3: CASSTGQPNQPQHF. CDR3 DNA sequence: TGTGCCAGTAGTACGGGACAGCCCAATCAGCCCCAGCATTTT.

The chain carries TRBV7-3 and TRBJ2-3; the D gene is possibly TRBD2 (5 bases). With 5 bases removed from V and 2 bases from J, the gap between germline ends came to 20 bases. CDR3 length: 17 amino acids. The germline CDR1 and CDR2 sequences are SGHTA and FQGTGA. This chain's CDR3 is CASSREVGGLTTDTQYF. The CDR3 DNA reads TGTGCCAGCAGCAGAGAAGTCGGAGGCCTGACCACAGATACGCAGTATTTT.

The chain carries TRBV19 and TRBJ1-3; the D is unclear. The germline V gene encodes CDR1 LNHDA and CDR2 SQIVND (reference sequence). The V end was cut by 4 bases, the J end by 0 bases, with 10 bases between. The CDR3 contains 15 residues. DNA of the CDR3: TGTGCCAGTAGTAGAGTACAGAGCTCTGGAAACACCATATATTTT. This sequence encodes CASSRVQSSGNTIYF.

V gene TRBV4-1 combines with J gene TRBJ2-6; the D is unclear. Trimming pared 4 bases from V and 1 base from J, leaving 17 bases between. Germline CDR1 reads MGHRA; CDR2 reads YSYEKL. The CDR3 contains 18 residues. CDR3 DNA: TGCGCCAGCAGCCGAGTACAGACCACCCCTTCTGGGGCCAACGTCCTGACTTTC. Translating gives CASSRVQTTPSGANVLTF.

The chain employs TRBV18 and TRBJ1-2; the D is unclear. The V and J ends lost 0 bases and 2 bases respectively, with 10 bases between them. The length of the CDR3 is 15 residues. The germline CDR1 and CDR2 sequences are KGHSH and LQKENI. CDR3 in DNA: TGTGCCAGCTCACCACCGTCCGGAGCCAACTATGGCTACACCTTC. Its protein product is CASSPPSGANYGYTF.

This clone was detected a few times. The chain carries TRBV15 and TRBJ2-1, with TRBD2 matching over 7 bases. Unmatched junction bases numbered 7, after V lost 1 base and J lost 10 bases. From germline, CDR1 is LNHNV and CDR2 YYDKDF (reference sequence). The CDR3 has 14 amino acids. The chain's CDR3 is CATSRVREAGEQFF. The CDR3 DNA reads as TGTGCCACCAGCAGAGTCCGGGAGGCTGGGGAGCAGTTCTTC.

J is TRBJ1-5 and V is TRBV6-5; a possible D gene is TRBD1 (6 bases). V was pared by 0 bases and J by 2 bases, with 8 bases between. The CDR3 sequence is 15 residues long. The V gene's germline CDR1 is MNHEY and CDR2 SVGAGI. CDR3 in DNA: TGTGCCAGCAGTTACTCAGGGGGGGGCAATCAGCCCCAGCATTTT. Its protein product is CASSYSGGGNQPQHF.

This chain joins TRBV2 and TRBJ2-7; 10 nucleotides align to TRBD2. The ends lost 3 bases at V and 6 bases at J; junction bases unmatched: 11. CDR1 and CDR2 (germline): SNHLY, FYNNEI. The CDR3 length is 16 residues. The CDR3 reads CASSDLLAGDRREQYF. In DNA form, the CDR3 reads TGTGCCAGCAGTGACCTTCTAGCGGGGGACAGACGCGAGCAGTACTTC.

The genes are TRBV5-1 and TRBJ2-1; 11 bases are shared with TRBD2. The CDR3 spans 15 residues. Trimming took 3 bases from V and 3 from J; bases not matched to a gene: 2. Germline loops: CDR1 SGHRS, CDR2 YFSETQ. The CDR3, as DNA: TGCGCCAGCAGCTCCACTAGCGGGAGCTACAATGAGCAGTTCTTC. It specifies CASSSTSGSYNEQFF.

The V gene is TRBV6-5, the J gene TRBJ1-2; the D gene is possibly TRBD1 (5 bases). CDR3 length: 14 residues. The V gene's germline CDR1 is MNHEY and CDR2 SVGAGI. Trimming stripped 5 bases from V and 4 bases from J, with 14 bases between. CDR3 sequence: CASSPRQPLYGYTF. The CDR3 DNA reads TGTGCCAGCAGTCCAAGACAGCCCCTCTATGGCTACACCTTC.

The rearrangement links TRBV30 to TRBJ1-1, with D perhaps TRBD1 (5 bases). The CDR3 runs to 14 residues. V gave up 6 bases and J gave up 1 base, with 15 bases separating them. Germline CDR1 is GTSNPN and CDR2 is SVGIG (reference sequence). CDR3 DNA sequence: TGTGCCTGTACCCTGGGGCGCAAGAACACTGAAGCTTTCTTT. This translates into CACTLGRKNTEAFF.

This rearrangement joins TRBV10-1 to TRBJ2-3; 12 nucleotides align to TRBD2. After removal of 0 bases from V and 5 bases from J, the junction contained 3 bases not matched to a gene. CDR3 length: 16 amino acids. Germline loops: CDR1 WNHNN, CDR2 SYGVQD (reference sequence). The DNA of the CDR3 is TGCGCCAGCAGTGAGTCGACTAGCGGGGGCTTAGATACGCAGTATTTT. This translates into CASSESTSGGLDTQYF.

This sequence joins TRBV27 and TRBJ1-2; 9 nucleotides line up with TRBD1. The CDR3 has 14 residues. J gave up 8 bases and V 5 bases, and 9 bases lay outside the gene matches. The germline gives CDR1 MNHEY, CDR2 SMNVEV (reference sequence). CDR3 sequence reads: CASSPGQGIRGYTF. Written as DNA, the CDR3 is TGTGCCAGCAGTCCCGGACAGGGGATCCGGGGCTACACCTTC.

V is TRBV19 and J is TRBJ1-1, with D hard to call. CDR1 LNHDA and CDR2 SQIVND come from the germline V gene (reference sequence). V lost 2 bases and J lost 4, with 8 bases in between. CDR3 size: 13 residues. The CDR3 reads CASSISEGTEAFF. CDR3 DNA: TGTGCCAGTAGTATAAGTGAGGGCACTGAAGCTTTCTTT.

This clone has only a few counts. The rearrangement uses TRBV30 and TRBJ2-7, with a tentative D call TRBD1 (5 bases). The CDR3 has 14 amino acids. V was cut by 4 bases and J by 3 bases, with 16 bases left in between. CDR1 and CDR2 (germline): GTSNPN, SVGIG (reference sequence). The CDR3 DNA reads TGTGCCTGGACAAGGACACCTAACTACTACGAGCAGTACTTC. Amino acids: CAWTRTPNYYEQYF.